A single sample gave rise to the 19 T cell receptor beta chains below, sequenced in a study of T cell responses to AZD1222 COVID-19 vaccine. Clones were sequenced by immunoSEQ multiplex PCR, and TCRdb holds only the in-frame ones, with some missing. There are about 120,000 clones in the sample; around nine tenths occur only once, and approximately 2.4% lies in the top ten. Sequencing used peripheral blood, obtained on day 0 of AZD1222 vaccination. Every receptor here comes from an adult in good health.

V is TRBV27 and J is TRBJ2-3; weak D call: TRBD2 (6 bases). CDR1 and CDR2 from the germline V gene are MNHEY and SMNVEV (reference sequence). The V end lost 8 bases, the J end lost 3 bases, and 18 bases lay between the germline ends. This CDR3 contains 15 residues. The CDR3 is CASQLAFGRTDTQYF. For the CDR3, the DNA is TGTGCCAGCCAACTAGCATTCGGTCGGACAGATACGCAGTATTTT.

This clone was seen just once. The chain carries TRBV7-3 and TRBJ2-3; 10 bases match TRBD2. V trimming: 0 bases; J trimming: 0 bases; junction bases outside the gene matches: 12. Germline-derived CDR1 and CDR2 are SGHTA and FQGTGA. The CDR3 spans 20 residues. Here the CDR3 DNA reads TGTGCCAGCAGCTTAACCTATAAGCCCGGACTAGCGGCTAGCACAGATACGCAGTATTTT. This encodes CASSLTYKPGLAASTDTQYF.

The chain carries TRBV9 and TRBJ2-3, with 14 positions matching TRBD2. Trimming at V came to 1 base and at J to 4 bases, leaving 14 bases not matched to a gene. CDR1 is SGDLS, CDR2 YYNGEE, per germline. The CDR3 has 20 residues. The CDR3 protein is CASSVLGGTSGSSAPDTQYF. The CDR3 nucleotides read TGTGCCAGCAGCGTATTGGGGGGGACTAGCGGGAGTTCGGCCCCAGATACGCAGTATTTT. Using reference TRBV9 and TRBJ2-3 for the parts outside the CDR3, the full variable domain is DSGVTQTPKHLITATGQRVTLRCSPRSGDLSVYWYQQSLDQGLQFLIQYYNGEERAKGNILERFSAQQFPDLHSELNLSSLELGDSALYFCASSVLGGTSGSSAPDTQYFGPGTRLTVL.

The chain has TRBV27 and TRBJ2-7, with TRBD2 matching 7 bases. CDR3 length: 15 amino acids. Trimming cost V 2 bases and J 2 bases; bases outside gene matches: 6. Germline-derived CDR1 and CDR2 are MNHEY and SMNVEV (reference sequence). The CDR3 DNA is TGTGCCAGCAGTTTACGGTGGGGGGGGACCTACGAGCAGTACTTC. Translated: CASSLRWGGTYEQYF.

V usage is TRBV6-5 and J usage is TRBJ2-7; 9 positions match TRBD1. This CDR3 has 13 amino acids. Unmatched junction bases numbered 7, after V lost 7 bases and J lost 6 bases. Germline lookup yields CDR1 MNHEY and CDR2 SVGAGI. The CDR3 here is CASTSGTGFEQYF. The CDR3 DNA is TGTGCCAGCACCTCAGGGACAGGGTTCGAGCAGTACTTC.

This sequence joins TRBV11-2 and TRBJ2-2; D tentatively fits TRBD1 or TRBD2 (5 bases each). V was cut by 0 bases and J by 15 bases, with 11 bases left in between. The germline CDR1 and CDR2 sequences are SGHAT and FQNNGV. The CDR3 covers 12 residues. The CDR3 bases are TGTGCCAGCAGCTTAGATAAGGGACCGGTGTTTTTT. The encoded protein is CASSLDKGPVFF.

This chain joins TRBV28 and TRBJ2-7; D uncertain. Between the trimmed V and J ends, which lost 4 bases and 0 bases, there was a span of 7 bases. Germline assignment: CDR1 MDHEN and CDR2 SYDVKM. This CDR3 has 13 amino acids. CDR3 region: CASSSSTSYEQYF. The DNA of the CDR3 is TGTGCCAGCAGTTCTAGTACCTCCTACGAGCAGTACTTC.

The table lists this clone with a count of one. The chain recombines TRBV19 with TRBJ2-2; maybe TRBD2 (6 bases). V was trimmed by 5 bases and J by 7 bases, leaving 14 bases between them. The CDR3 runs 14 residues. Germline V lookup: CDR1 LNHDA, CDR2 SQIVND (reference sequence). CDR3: CASSVTVGGGELFF. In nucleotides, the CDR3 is TGTGCCAGTAGTGTGACGGTCGGGGGCGGGGAGCTGTTTTTT.

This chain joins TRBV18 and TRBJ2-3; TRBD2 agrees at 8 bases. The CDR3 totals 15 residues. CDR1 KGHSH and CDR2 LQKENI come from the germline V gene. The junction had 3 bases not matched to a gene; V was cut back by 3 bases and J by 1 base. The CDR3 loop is CASSPGLAGTDTQYF. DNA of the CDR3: TGTGCCAGCTCACCCGGACTAGCTGGCACAGATACGCAGTATTTT.

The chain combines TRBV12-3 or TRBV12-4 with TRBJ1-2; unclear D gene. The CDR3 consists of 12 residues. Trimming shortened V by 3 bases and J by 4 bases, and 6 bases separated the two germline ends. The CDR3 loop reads CASSFGLYGYTF. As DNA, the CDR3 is TGTGCCAGCAGTTTTGGCCTCTATGGCTACACCTTC.

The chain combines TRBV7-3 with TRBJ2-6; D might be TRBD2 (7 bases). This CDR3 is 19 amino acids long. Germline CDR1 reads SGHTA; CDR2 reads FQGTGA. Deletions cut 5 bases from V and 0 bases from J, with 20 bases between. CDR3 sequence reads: CASSTRGGGSGSGANVLTF. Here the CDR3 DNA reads TGTGCCAGCAGCACCCGAGGGGGAGGGTCCGGCTCTGGGGCCAACGTCCTGACTTTC. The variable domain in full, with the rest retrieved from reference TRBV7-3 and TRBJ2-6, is GAGVSQTPSNKVTEKGKYVELRCDPISGHTALYWYRQSLGQGPEFLIYFQGTGAADDSGLPNDRFFAVRPEGSVSTLKIQRTERGDSAVYLCASSTRGGGSGSGANVLTFGAGSRLTVL.

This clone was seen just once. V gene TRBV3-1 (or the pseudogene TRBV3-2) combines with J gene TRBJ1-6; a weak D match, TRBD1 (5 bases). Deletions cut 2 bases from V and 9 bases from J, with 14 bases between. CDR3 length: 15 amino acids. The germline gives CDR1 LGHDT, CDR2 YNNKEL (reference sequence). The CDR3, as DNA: TGTGCCAGCAGCCAATCAGCCTGGGGGAGTTCACCCCTCCACTTT. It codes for CASSQSAWGSSPLHF.

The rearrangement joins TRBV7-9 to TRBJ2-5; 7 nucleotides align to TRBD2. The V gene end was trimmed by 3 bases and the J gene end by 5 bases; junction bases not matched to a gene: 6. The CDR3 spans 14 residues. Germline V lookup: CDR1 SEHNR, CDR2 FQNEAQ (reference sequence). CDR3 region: CASSFGLVDETQYF. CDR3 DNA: TGTGCCAGCAGCTTCGGACTAGTGGATGAGACCCAGTACTTC.

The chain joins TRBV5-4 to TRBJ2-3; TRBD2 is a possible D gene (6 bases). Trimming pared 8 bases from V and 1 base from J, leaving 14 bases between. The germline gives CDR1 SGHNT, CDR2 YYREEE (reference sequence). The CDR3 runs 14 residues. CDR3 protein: CASAPPSGTDTQYF. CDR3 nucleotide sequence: TGTGCCAGTGCCCCCCCTAGCGGCACAGATACGCAGTATTTT. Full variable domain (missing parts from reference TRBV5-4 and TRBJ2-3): ETGVTQSPTHLIKTRGQQVTLRCSSQSGHNTVSWYQQALGQGPQFIFQYYREEENGRGNFPPRFSGLQFPNYSSELNVNALELDDSALYLCASAPPSGTDTQYFGPGTRLTVL.

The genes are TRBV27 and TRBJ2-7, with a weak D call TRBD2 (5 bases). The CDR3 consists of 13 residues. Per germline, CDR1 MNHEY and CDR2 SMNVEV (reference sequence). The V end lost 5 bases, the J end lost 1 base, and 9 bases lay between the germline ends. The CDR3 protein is CASSPWESYEQYF. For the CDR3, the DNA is TGTGCCAGCAGTCCTTGGGAGTCCTACGAGCAGTACTTC.

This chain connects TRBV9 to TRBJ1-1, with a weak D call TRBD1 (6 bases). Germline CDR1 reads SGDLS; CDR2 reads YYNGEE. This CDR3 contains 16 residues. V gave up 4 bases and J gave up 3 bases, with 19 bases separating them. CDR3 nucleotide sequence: TGTGCCAGCAGCCCCCACTCGACAGGTTTCGACACTGAAGCTTTCTTT. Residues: CASSPHSTGFDTEAFF.

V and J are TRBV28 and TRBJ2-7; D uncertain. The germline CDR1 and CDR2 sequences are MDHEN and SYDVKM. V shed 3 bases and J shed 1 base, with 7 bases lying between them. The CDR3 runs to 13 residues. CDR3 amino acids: CASSFAGSYEQYF. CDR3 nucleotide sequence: TGTGCCAGCAGTTTCGCAGGATCCTACGAGCAGTACTTC.

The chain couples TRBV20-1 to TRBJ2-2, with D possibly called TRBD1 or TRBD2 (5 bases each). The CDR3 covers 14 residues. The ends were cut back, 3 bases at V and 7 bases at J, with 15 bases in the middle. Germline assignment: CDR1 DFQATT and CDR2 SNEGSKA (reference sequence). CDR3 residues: CSASLGEMNGELFF. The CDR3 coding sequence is TGCAGTGCTAGTCTGGGGGAGATGAACGGGGAGCTGTTTTTT.

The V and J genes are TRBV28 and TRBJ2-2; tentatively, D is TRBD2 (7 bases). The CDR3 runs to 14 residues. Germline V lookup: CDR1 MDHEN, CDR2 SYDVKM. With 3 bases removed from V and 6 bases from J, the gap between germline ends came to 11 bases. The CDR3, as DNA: TGTGCCAGCAGTTTCGGGGGGCGTCCCGGGGAGCTGTTTTTT. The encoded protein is CASSFGGRPGELFF.